What follows are 25 T cell receptor beta chains derived from one specimen sequenced in a study of beta chain features in type 1 diabetes. Every isolated RNA sample was fully reverse transcribed, so sequencing captured expressed TCRB transcripts. Profiling relied on immunoSEQ multiplex PCR, and the TCRdb table lists in-frame clones only, not all of them. The sample lists approximately 400,000 clones, less than 15% occurring once. Sequencing used naive CD4+ T cells from blood. The source is a woman aged 18-35 years in good health.

This clone showed up just a few times. The CDR3 sequence is CASSDGRAYEQYF. Here the CDR3 DNA reads TGTGCCAGCTCTGACGGGAGGGCCTACGAGCAGTACTTC. This rearrangement joins TRBV9 to TRBJ2-7; 8 nucleotides align to TRBD2. Germline V gives CDR1 SGDLS, CDR2 YYNGEE. CDR3 length: 13 residues. V shed 7 bases and J 2 bases; nucleotides not matched to a gene: 5.

CDR3 DNA sequence: TGTGCCAGCAGCTGGACTAGCGGGGAGACCCAGTACTTC. Residues: CASSWTSGETQYF. The chain links TRBV7-2 to TRBJ2-5; TRBD2 matches 11 bases. The CDR3 totals 13 residues. J gave up 5 bases and V 4 bases, and 0 bases lay outside the gene matches. The germline V gene encodes CDR1 SGHTA and CDR2 FQGNSA.

A few counts support this clone. The chain is built from TRBV28 and TRBJ2-7; the D gene is possibly TRBD1 (5 bases). Trimming removed 3 bases from V and 3 bases from J, with 21 bases in between. Germline V lookup: CDR1 MDHEN, CDR2 SYDVKM. The length of the CDR3 is 17 residues. The CDR3 sequence: CASSFPRVNYPFYEQYF. The CDR3 nucleotides read TGTGCCAGCAGTTTCCCCAGGGTCAACTATCCCTTCTACGAGCAGTACTTC.

This clone was found a few times. This chain's CDR3 is CASSPFVFRTGDGGYTF. In DNA form, the CDR3 reads TGTGCCAGCTCACCGTTCGTATTTAGGACAGGGGATGGGGGCTACACCTTC. The rearrangement joins TRBV18 to TRBJ1-2, with 9 bases aligning to TRBD1. The J segment lost 8 bases and the V segment lost 3 bases, leaving 16 bases of the junction unmatched. Germline V lookup: CDR1 KGHSH, CDR2 LQKENI. The CDR3 spans 17 residues.

V gene TRBV7-2 combines with J gene TRBJ2-7; D is undetermined. The CDR3 spans 11 residues. From germline, CDR1 is SGHTA and CDR2 FQGNSA. With 5 bases removed from V and 3 bases from J, the gap between germline ends came to 5 bases. The CDR3 nucleotides read TGTGCCAGCAGCGTCTTCTACGAGCAGTACTTC. It translates to CASSVFYEQYF.

A few counts support this clone. V is TRBV18 and J is TRBJ2-1; D is perhaps TRBD2 (6 bases). The germline V gene encodes CDR1 KGHSH and CDR2 LQKENI. Trimming took off 3 bases at V and 3 bases at J, with 9 bases between the two ends. The CDR3 extends over 14 amino acids. Here the CDR3 reads CASSPLEGYNEQFF. In DNA form, the CDR3 reads TGTGCCAGCTCACCGTTGGAGGGCTACAATGAGCAGTTCTTC.

CDR3 sequence reads: CASLDPGLGSYEQYF. CDR3 DNA: TGTGCCAGCCTAGACCCAGGGTTGGGGTCCTACGAGCAGTACTTC. The chain couples TRBV28 to TRBJ2-7, with D maybe TRBD1 (5 bases). CDR3 length: 15 residues. CDR1 MDHEN and CDR2 SYDVKM come from the germline V gene. Deletions cut 8 bases from V and 1 base from J, with 18 bases between.

The V call is TRBV28, the J call TRBJ2-7, with D possibly TRBD2 on 6 matching bases. V lost 7 bases and J lost 5, with 18 bases in between. The CDR3 loop spans 14 amino acids. Germline CDR1 MDHEN, CDR2 SYDVKM. The CDR3 DNA reads as TGTGCCAGCAAGGACGGGAGATTGTCTCACGAGCAGTACTTC. Protein product: CASKDGRLSHEQYF. Together with reference TRBV28 and TRBJ2-7, the CDR3 gives the full variable domain: DVKVTQSSRYLVKRTGEKVFLECVQDMDHENMFWYRQDPGLGLRLIYFSYDVKMKEKGDIPEGYSVSREKKERFSLILESASTNQTSMYLCASKDGRLSHEQYFGPGTRLTVT.

This clone showed up just a few times. The J gene is TRBJ1-1, the V gene TRBV30; D possibly corresponds to TRBD1 (6 bases). From germline, CDR1 is GTSNPN and CDR2 SVGIG (reference sequence). V lost 0 bases and J lost 4, with 15 bases in between. CDR3 length equals 15 residues. Here the CDR3 DNA reads TGTGCCTGGAGTGTGGGGGGGGCTGTGGCCACTGAAGCTTTCTTT. Translation gives CAWSVGGAVATEAFF.

This clone was counted only a few times. The V call is TRBV5-8, the J call TRBJ2-7, with 8 bases fitting TRBD1. CDR1 SGHTS and CDR2 YDEGEE come from the germline V gene. The CDR3 extends over 14 amino acids. The trim removed 4 bases at V and 6 bases at J, leaving 9 bases unmatched. The CDR3 protein is CASSRVDRAFEQYF. The CDR3 nucleotides are TGTGCCAGCAGCCGGGTGGACAGGGCTTTCGAGCAGTACTTC.

This clone appeared a few times. The V call is TRBV14, the J call TRBJ1-2, with D possibly being TRBD1 (5 bases). The CDR3 sequence is 13 residues long. Germline V lookup: CDR1 SGHDN, CDR2 FVKESK. V lost 4 bases and J lost 5, with 11 bases in between. CDR3 bases: TGTGCCAGCAGCCTGATTGACAGTTATGGCTACACCTTC. Amino acids: CASSLIDSYGYTF.

This clone was picked up a small number of times. An end of the junction differs from the germline gene, which may be a read error. The CDR3 DNA reads TGTGCCAGCAGCCTAGCGGGAGGCCCAAAGACCCAGTACTTC. This codes for CASSLAGGPKTQYF. This chain joins TRBV7-2 and TRBJ2-5; 11 nucleotides match TRBD2. Germline CDR1 is SGHTA and CDR2 is FQGNSA. The CDR3 sequence is 14 residues long.

The J gene is TRBJ2-7, the V gene TRBV7-9; D unresolved. This CDR3 has 15 amino acids. V was cut by 3 bases and J by 3 bases, with 15 bases left in between. Germline V gene lookup returns CDR1 SEHNR and CDR2 FQNEAQ (reference sequence). The DNA for the CDR3 is TGTGCCAGCAGCTTGGTCCGACAAGGTGACTACGAGCAGTACTTC. As protein: CASSLVRQGDYEQYF. The whole variable domain, remainder taken from reference TRBV7-9 and TRBJ2-7, is DTGVSQNPRHKITKRGQNVTFRCDPISEHNRLYWYRQTLGQGPEFLTYFQNEAQLEKSRLLSDRFSAERPKGSFSTLEIQRTEQGDSAMYLCASSLVRQGDYEQYFGPGTRLTVT.

The chain employs TRBV2 and TRBJ2-4, with TRBD2 matching over 10 bases. Germline V gives CDR1 SNHLY, CDR2 FYNNEI. The V and J ends lost 7 bases and 8 bases, in that order; junction bases with no gene match: 11. The CDR3 spans 15 residues. The DNA of the CDR3 is TGTGCCAGCACCCCCAGCGGGAGGGCCCCTCACATTCAGTACTTC. This sequence encodes CASTPSGRAPHIQYF.

This chain connects TRBV6-1 to TRBJ1-3; D is uncertain. The CDR3 extends over 12 amino acids. V lost 3 bases and J lost 4, with 4 bases in between. The germline gives CDR1 MNHNS, CDR2 SASEGT. The CDR3 DNA follows: TGTGCCAGCAGTGAGGCAGGAAACACCATATATTTT. Translating gives CASSEAGNTIYF.

This clone was picked up a small number of times. The chain is built from TRBV7-9 and TRBJ1-1, with TRBD1 matching 8 bases. V dropped 5 bases and J dropped 10; count of bases not matched to a gene: 3. CDR3 length: 11 residues. CDR1 SEHNR and CDR2 FQNEAQ come from the germline V gene (reference sequence). The CDR3 here is CASSVTGAAFF. In nucleotides, the CDR3 is TGTGCCAGCAGCGTGACAGGGGCAGCTTTCTTT.

CDR3 amino acids: CASSQDAYEAQETQYF. As DNA, the CDR3 is TGTGCCAGCAGCCAAGACGCGTACGAAGCCCAAGAGACCCAGTACTTC. This rearrangement joins TRBV14 to TRBJ2-5; D gene ambiguous. Per the germline V gene, CDR1 is SGHDN and CDR2 is FVKESK. V was pared by 0 bases and J by 1 base, with 12 bases between. The CDR3 extends over 16 amino acids.

This clone occurred a few times. V is TRBV28 and J is TRBJ1-1; D perhaps matches TRBD1 (6 bases). The CDR3 is 15 residues long. V lost 6 bases to trimming and J lost 2 bases, with 16 bases between them. Germline CDR1 and CDR2: MDHEN and SYDVKM. The CDR3 is CASSSRGQSNTEAFF. As DNA, the CDR3 is TGTGCCAGCAGCTCTCGAGGACAGTCCAACACTGAAGCTTTCTTT. Drawing the rest from reference TRBV28 and TRBJ1-1, the complete variable domain is DVKVTQSSRYLVKRTGEKVFLECVQDMDHENMFWYRQDPGLGLRLIYFSYDVKMKEKGDIPEGYSVSREKKERFSLILESASTNQTSMYLCASSSRGQSNTEAFFGQGTRLTVV.

The chain has TRBV5-6 and TRBJ2-7, with unresolved D. Between the trimmed V and J ends, which lost 2 bases and 5 bases, there was a span of 5 bases. The CDR3 is made up of 11 amino acids. Germline V gene lookup returns CDR1 SGHDT and CDR2 YYEEEE. This CDR3 reads CASSFAHEQYF. The CDR3 DNA reads as TGTGCCAGCAGCTTTGCGCACGAGCAGTACTTC.

This clone has only a few counts. The chain is built from TRBV9 and TRBJ1-5, with 10 bases that match TRBD1. V gave up 4 bases and J gave up 4 bases; unmatched junction bases: 5. The CDR3 totals 15 residues. Germline-derived CDR1 and CDR2 are SGDLS and YYNGEE. The CDR3 is CASSPRDRGNQPQHF. The CDR3 nucleotides are TGTGCCAGCAGCCCCCGGGACAGGGGAAATCAGCCCCAGCATTTT.

This clone has only a few counts. This chain joins TRBV15 and TRBJ1-2, with 9 bases identical to TRBD1. In germline, CDR1 is LNHNV, CDR2 YYDKDF (reference sequence). The CDR3 has 15 residues. J lost 2 bases, V lost 4 bases, and 5 bases had no gene match. The CDR3 reads CATSTSGTGNYGYTF. CDR3 bases: TGTGCCACCAGCACCTCCGGGACAGGGAACTATGGCTACACCTTC.

This sequence joins TRBV4-2 and TRBJ2-1, with 9 positions matching TRBD2. CDR1 and CDR2 (germline): LGHNA, YNFKEQ. The length of the CDR3 is 16 residues. With V trimmed by 4 bases and J by 8 bases, 12 bases remained unmatched. The CDR3: CASSPDLAGIAYEQFF. As DNA, the CDR3 is TGTGCCAGCAGCCCAGATCTAGCGGGAATCGCTTATGAGCAGTTCTTC.

This chain connects TRBV28 to TRBJ1-1, with TRBD1 as a possible D gene (5 bases). This CDR3 comprises 14 residues. Trimming removed 6 bases at V and 0 bases at J, with 11 bases between. In germline, CDR1 is MDHEN, CDR2 SYDVKM. The CDR3 here is CASSSGGVNTEAFF. CDR3 sequence (DNA): TGTGCCAGCAGCTCGGGGGGAGTGAACACTGAAGCTTTCTTT.

This clone appeared a few times. This chain connects TRBV2 to TRBJ2-7; D is possibly TRBD1 (6 bases). This CDR3 is 12 amino acids long. Trimming took off 5 bases at V and 7 bases at J, with 12 bases between the two ends. Germline V gene lookup returns CDR1 SNHLY and CDR2 FYNNEI. The CDR3 DNA is TGTGCCAGCAGTTCAACAGGGATTGAGCAGTACTTC. It translates to CASSSTGIEQYF.

This chain uses TRBV29-1 with TRBJ2-3; D is ambiguous. Trimming shortened V by 5 bases and J by 0 bases, and 12 bases separated the two germline ends. Germline V lookup: CDR1 SQVTM, CDR2 ANQGSEA. This CDR3 is 14 amino acids long. The CDR3 region has the DNA TGCAGCGTTCTTACCGCCAGGAGCACAGATACGCAGTATTTT. Translated, it gives CSVLTARSTDTQYF.